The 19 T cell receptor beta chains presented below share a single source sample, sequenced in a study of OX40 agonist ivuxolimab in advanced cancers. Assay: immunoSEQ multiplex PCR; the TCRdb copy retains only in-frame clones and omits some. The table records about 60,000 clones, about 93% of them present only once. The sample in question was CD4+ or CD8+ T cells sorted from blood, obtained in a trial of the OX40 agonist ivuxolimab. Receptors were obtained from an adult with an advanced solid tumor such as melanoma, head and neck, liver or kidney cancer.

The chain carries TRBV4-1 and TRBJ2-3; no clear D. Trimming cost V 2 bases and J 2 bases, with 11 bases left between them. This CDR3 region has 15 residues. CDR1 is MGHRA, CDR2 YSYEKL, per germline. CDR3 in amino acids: CASSQRWATTDTQYF. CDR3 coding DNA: TGCGCCAGCAGCCAACGATGGGCTACCACAGATACGCAGTATTTT.

Here the CDR3 reads CASSQLDSTSTDTQYF. DNA of the CDR3: TGTGCCAGCAGTCAACTCGACAGCACTAGCACAGATACGCAGTATTTT. The chain is built from TRBV7-9 and TRBJ2-3; perhaps TRBD1 as D (5 bases). The CDR3 is made up of 16 amino acids. Trimming cost V 6 bases and J 0 bases, with 16 bases left between them. CDR1 and CDR2 from the germline V gene are SEHNR and FQNEAQ (reference sequence).

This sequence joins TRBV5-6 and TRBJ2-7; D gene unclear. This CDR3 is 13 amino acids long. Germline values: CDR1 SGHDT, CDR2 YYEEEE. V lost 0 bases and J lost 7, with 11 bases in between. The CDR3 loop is CASSLGRPQEQYF. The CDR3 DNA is TGTGCCAGCAGCTTGGGCAGGCCGCAGGAGCAGTACTTC.

CDR3 amino acids: CASSVLRGLNTEAFF. In nucleotides, the CDR3 is TGTGCCAGCAGCGTATTACGGGGCTTGAACACTGAAGCTTTCTTT. The chain employs TRBV9 and TRBJ1-1, with D perhaps TRBD1 (5 bases). V lost 1 base and J lost 0, with 10 bases in between. The CDR3 extends over 15 amino acids. Germline CDR1 and CDR2: SGDLS and YYNGEE.

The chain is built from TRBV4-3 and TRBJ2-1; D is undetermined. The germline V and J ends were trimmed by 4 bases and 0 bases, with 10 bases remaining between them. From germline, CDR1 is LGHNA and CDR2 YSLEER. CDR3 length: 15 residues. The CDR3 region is CASSLTASSYNEQFF. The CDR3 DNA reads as TGCGCCAGCAGCCTAACGGCAAGCTCCTACAATGAGCAGTTCTTC.

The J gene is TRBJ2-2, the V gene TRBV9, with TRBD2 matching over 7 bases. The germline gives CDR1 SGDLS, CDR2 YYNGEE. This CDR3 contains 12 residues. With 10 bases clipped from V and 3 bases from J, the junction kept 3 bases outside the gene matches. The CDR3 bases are TGTGCCTCCCGGGAGGACACCGGGGAGCTGTTTTTT. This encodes CASREDTGELFF.

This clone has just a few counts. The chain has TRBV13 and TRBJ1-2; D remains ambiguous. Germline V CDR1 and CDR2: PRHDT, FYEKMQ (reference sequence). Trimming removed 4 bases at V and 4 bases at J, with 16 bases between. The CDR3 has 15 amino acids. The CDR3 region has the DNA TGTGCCAGCAGCTCCCGGGGAGGACTAGGCTATGGCTACACCTTC. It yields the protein CASSSRGGLGYGYTF.

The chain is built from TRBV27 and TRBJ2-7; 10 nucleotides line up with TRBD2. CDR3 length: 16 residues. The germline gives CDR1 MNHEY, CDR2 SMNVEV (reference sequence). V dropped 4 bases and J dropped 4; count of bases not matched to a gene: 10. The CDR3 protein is CASSSLAGSSLYEQYF. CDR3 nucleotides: TGTGCCAGCAGTTCACTAGCGGGGTCCTCCCTTTACGAGCAGTACTTC.

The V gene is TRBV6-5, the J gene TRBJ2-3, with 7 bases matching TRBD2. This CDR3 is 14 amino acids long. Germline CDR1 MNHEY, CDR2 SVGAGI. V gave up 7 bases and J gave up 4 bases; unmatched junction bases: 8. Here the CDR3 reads CASTQAGFADTQYF. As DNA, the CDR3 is TGTGCCAGCACCCAAGCGGGATTCGCAGATACGCAGTATTTT.

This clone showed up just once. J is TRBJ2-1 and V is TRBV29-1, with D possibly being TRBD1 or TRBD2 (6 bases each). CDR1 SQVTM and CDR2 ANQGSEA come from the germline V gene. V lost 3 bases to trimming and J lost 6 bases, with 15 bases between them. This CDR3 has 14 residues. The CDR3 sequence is CSVDSAEGGNEQFF. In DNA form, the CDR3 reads TGCAGCGTTGATTCGGCGGAGGGGGGCAATGAGCAGTTCTTC.

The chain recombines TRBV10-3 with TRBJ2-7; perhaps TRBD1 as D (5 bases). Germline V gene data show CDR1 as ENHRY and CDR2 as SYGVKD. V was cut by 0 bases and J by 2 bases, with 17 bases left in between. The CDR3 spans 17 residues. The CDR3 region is CAISESKQAVFTYEQYF. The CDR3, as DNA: TGTGCCATCAGTGAGTCGAAACAGGCTGTGTTCACCTACGAGCAGTACTTC.

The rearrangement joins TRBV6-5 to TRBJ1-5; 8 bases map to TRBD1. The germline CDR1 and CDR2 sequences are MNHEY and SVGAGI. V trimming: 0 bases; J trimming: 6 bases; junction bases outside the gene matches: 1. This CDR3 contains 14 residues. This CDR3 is CASSYSTGVQPQHF. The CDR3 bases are TGTGCCAGCAGTTACTCGACAGGGGTTCAGCCCCAGCATTTT.

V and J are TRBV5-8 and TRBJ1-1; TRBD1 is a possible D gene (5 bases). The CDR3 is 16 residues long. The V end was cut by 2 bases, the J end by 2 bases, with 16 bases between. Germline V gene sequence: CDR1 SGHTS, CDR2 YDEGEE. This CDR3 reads CASSFNRRELNTEAFF. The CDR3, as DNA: TGTGCCAGCAGCTTCAACCGCAGGGAATTAAACACTGAAGCTTTCTTT.

Here the CDR3 DNA reads TGTGCCAGCAGTGAATTACAGGGGGATTTGGAGACCCAGTACTTC. Protein sequence: CASSELQGDLETQYF. This chain uses TRBV6-1 with TRBJ2-5; 8 positions agree with TRBD1. Germline V gene sequence: CDR1 MNHNS, CDR2 SASEGT. The CDR3 sequence is 15 residues long. Unmatched junction bases numbered 7, after V lost 2 bases and J lost 5 bases.

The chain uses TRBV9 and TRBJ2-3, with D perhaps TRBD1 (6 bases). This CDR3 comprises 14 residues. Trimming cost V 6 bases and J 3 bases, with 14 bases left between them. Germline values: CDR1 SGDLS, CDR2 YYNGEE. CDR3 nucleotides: TGTGCCAGCACCAGAGGGGGATATACAGATACGCAGTATTTT. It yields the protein CASTRGGYTDTQYF.

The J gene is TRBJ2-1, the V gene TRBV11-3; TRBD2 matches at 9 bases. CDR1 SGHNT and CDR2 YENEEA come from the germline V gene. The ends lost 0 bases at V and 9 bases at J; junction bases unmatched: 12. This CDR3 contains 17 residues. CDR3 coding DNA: TGTGCCAGCAGCTTAGATCCGGGGTCCCAAGCGGGAGGTGAGCAGTTCTTC. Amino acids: CASSLDPGSQAGGEQFF. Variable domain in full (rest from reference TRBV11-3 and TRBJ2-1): EAGVVQSPRYKIIEKKQPVAFWCNPISGHNTLYWYLQNLGQGPELLIRYENEEAVDDSQLPKDRFSAERLKGVDSTLKIQPAELGDSAVYLCASSLDPGSQAGGEQFFGPGTRLTVL.

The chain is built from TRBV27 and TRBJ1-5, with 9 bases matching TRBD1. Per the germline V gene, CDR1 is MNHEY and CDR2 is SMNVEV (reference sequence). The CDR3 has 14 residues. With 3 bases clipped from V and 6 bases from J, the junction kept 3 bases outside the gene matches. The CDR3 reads CASSLDRGGQPQHF. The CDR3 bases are TGTGCCAGCAGTTTGGACAGGGGAGGTCAGCCCCAGCATTTT.

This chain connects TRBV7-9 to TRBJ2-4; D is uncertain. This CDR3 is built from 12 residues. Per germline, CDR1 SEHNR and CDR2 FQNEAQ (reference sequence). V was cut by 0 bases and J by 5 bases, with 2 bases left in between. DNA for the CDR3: TGTGCCAGCAGCTTAGCAGAAAACATTCAGTACTTC. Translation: CASSLAENIQYF.

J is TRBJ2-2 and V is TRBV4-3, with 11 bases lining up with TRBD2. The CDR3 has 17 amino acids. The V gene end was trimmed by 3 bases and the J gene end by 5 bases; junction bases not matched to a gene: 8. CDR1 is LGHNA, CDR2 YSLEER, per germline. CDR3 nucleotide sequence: TGCGCCAGCAGCCACGATGTAGCGGGAGGGGGGACCGGGGAGCTGTTTTTT. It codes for CASSHDVAGGGTGELFF.